The entry that follows covers one T cell receptor (beta chain) sequence. What it recognizes is unknown. The sample is drawn from a study of T cells in localized non-small cell lung cancer. Notes on the study in general: Uninvolved adjacent lung had higher T cell clonality than tumor and all other tissues. There were a median 57 of the top 100 tumor clones appearing in adjacent lung.

Libraries were prepared by immunoSEQ multiplex PCR; TCRdb keeps only in-frame clonotypes and omits some of them. This table has roughly 35,000 clones, around nine tenths appearing once. The CDR3 loop spans 14 amino acids. Germline V gene lookup returns CDR1 SGDLS and CDR2 YYNGEE. V was clipped by 1 base and J by 1 base, with 9 bases between them. The clonotype was recovered from a woman aged 40 to 75 with stage I lung adenocarcinoma. The chain combines TRBV9 with TRBJ2-7; no definite D call. Sequencing used peripheral blood, obtained before any cancer treatment. CDR3 in amino acids: CASSVKAASYEQYF. CDR3 DNA sequence: TGTGCCAGCAGCGTAAAGGCGGCTTCCTACGAGCAGTACTTC. Variable domain in full (rest from reference TRBV9 and TRBJ2-7): DSGVTQTPKHLITATGQRVTLRCSPRSGDLSVYWYQQSLDQGLQFLIQYYNGEERAKGNILERFSAQQFPDLHSELNLSSLELGDSALYFCASSVKAASYEQYFGPGTRLTVT.